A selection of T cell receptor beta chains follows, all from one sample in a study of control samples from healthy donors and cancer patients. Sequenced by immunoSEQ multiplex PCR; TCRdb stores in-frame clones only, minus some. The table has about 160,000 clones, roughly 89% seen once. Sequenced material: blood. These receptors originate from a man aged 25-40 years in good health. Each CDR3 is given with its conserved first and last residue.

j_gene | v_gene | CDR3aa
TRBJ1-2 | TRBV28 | CASSFGFVRDSESDYGYTF
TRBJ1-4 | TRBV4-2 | CASSQLLRDSLKLFF
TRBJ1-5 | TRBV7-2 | CASSLVADSNQPQHF
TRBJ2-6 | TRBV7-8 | CASSRKGTGANVLTF
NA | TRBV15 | CATSREGPNTGELFF
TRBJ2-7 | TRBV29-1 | CSVYSGYEQYF
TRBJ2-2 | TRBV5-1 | CASSSEDRPNTGELFF
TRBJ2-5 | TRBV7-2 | CASSPSQLETQYF
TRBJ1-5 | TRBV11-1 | CASSSTGGNQPQHF
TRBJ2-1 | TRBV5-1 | CASSPGTGSGEQFF
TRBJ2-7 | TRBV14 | CASSFTGTGALREQYF
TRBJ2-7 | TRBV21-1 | CASSRGSSYEQYF
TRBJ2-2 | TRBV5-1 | CASSLGGENTGELFF
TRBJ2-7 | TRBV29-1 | CSVRGLASHEQYF
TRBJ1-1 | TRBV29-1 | CSVYTGENTEAFF
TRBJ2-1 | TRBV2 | CASRRGGYEQFF
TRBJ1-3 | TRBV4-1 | CASSQETQLNTIYF
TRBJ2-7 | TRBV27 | CASSGLSYEQYF
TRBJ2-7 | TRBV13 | CASSRKIGVRHEQYF
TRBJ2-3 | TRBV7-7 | CASSVQYTDTQYF
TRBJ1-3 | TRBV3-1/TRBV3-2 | CASSPRHTDPSGNTIYF
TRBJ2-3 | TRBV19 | CASSIRDRGTDTQYF
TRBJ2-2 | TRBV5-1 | CARKMAGGNTGELFF
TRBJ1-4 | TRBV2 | CASRGQQLFF
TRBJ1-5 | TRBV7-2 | CASSLEIGLYSNQPQHF
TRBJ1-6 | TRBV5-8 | CASSLRAEPPLHF
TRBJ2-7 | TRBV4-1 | CASSLGTSGTYEQYF
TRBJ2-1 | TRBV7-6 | CASRESGGASYNEQFF
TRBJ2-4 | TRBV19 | CASSIGDRDLLDKNIQYF
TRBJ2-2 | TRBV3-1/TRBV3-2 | CASSQGGGRVDTGELFF
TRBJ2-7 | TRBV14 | CASSQDSLLPPYEQYF
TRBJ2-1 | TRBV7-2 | CASSSVQGYSYNEQFF
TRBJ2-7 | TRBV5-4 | CASGGTGSTEQYF
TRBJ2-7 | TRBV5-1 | CASSLEGLAAYEQYF